The clone carrying this T cell receptor (beta chain) came up a few times. MiXCR was run by TCRdb on the 5' RACE reads, yielding one entry per CDR3 protein. Here the sample spans around 87,000 distinct CDR3 sequences, approximately 12% being singletons. This sample is part of a study of spatial heterogeneity in lung cancer. Study-wide background: Detected beta-chain sequences consistently exceeded alpha-chain sequences. Raw sequencing reads included, on average, more than eight appearances of each unique TCR and UMI combination.

Germline CDR1 is MDHEN and CDR2 is SYDVKM. The CDR3 sequence is 13 residues long. The ends were cut back, 10 bases at V and 5 bases at J, with 18 bases in the middle. The time point denotes: sample taken at primary tumor resection. Whole RNA came from tumor, nontumor lung or frozen PBMC and was sequenced without being sorted. This sequence originates from a male donor with early-stage non-small cell lung cancer. V usage is TRBV28 and J usage is TRBJ2-7, with D perhaps matching TRBD1 (5 bases). This specimen was PBMCs, taken at surgery. Here the CDR3 reads CATEISGRHEQYF. The CDR3 region has the DNA TGTGCCACCGAAATTTCAGGGCGCCACGAGCAGTACTTC.